The T cell receptor (beta chain) under discussion was sequenced for a study of siplizumab effects on memory and regulatory T cells. Study results and limitations: Alloreactive sequences tracing back to unstimulated CD4+ memory cells were significantly reduced by siplizumab.

Clones were read by immunoSEQ multiplex PCR, and TCRdb kept only the in-frame ones, dropping some. The sample records 90,000 to 110,000 clones, under 95% being singletons. Only one count was recorded for this clone. Its antigen is unknown. This sequence was found in a human donor in good health. The sequencing sample was made of CD4+ T cells sorted from blood.

CDR3 loop: CASSEDRGQETQYF. CDR3 bases: TGTGCCAGCAGCGAGGACAGGGGGCAAGAGACCCAGTACTTC. V usage is TRBV21-1 and J usage is TRBJ2-5; the D segment call TRBD1 is taken from the table without a DNA check. TRBV21-1 is designated a pseudogene. The CDR3 loop spans 14 amino acids.